Sequencing of this TCR beta chain was carried out in a study of cytomegalovirus exposure and HLA in healthy donors. Study at large: The 650 to 850 first-cohort repertoires and the 95 to 150 validation repertoires shared the same platform, a later analysis reported. Overall study findings and caveats: Investigators reported approximately 150 TCR beta chains as tied to cytomegalovirus.

About this clone: Its specificity is unknown.

Some clones are missing from TCRdb's copy, which holds only in-frame ones; the method was immunoSEQ multiplex PCR. Among 100,000 to 150,000 clones listed, around nine tenths were seen once. The V and J ends lost 6 bases and 1 base, in that order; junction bases with no gene match: 3. The CDR3 has 14 amino acids. CDR1 is LGHNA, CDR2 YSLEER, per germline. The sequencing input was PBMCs. This clonotype originated in a young man in good health and CMV-seronegative. The chain has TRBV4-3 and TRBJ1-2; 9 nucleotides align to TRBD1. CDR3 nucleotide sequence: TGCGCCAGCAGTCGGGACAGGGATAACTATGGCTACACCTTC. Its protein is CASSRDRDNYGYTF.